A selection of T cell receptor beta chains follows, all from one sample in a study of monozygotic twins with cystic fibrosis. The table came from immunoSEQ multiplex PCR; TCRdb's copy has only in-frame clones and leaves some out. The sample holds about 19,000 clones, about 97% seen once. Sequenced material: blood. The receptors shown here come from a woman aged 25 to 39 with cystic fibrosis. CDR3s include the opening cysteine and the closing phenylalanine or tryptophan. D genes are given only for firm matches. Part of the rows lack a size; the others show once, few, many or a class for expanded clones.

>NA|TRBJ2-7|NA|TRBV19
CASSYNSYEQYF
TGTGCCAGTAGTTACAACTCCTACGAGCAGTACTTC
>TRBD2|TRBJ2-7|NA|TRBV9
CASSEGSGGGYSYEQYF
TGTGCCAGCAGCGAGGGAAGCGGGGGCGGATACTCCTACGAGCAGTACTTC
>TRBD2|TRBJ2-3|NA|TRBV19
CASSPLAGGPTGTDTQYF
TGTGCCAGTAGTCCTCTAGCGGGGGGACCGACAGGCACAGATACGCAGTATTTT
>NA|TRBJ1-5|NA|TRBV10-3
CATLQGSGSNQPQHF
TGTGCCACCCTACAGGGATCCGGTAGCAATCAGCCCCAGCATTTT
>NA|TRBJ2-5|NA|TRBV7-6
CASSLEASVQETQYF
TGTGCCAGCAGCTTAGAGGCGTCGGTGCAAGAGACCCAGTACTTC
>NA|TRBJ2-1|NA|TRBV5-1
CASSSHPSAPDNEQFF
TGCGCCAGCAGTTCCCACCCAAGTGCCCCGGACAATGAGCAGTTCTTC
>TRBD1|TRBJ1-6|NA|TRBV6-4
CASSPQGGGSPLHF
TGTGCCAGCAGTCCACAGGGGGGAGGCTCACCCCTCCACTTT
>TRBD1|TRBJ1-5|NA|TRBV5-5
CASSQGERNQPQHF
TGTGCCAGCAGCCAGGGGGAAAGAAATCAGCCCCAGCATTTT
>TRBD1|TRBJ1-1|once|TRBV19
CASSRTGQAFF
TGTGCCAGTAGTCGGACAGGGCAAGCTTTCTTT
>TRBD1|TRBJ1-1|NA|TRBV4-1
CASSQGTRGRNTEAFF
TGCGCCAGCAGCCAAGGGACCAGGGGGCGGAACACTGAAGCTTTCTTT
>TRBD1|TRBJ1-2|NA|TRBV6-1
CASSPGTVNYGYTF
TGTGCCAGCAGTCCCGGGACAGTTAACTATGGCTACACCTTC
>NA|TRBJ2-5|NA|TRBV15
CATSRAPYQETQYF
TGTGCCACCAGCAGAGCTCCCTACCAAGAGACCCAGTACTTC
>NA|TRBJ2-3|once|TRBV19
CASSIGGGRHTDTQYF
TGTGCCAGTAGTATAGGGGGTGGTCGGCACACAGATACGCAGTATTTT
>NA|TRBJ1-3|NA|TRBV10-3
CAISEKGLGNTIYF
TGTGCCATCAGTGAGAAGGGGCTCGGAAACACCATATATTTT
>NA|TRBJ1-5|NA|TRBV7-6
CASSPEGGQPQHF
TGTGCCAGCAGCCCTGAGGGGGGTCAGCCCCAGCATTTT